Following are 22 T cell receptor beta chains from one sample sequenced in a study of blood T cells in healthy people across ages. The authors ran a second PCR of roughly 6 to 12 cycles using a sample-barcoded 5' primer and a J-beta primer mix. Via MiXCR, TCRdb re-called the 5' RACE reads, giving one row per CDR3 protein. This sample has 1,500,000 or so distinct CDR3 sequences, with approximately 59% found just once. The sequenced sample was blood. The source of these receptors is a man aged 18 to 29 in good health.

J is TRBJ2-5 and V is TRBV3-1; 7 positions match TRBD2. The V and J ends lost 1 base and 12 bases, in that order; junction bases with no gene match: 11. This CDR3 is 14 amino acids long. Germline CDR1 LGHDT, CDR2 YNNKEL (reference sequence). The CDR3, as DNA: TGTGCCAGCAGCCAAGGTTCGCGGGGGACCAGTAAGTACTTC. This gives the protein CASSQGSRGTSKYF.

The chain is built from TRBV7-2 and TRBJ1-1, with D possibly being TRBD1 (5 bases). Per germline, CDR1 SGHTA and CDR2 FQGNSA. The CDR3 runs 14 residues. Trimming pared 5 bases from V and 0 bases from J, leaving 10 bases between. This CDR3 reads CASSVRDLNTEAFF. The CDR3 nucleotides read TGTGCCAGCAGCGTCAGGGACTTGAACACTGAAGCTTTCTTT.

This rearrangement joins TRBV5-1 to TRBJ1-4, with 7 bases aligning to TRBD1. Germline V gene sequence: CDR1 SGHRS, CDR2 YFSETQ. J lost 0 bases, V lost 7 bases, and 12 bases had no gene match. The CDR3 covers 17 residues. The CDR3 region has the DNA TGCGCCAGCGGCCCAACGACAGGGACAGCAACTAATGAAAAACTGTTTTTT. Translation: CASGPTTGTATNEKLFF.

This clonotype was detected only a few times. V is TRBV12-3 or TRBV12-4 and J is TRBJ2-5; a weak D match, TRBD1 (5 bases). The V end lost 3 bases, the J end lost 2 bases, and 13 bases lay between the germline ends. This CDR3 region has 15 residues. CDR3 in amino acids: CASSLFLTAQETQYF. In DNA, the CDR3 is TGTGCCAGCAGTTTGTTTTTGACAGCGCAAGAGACCCAGTACTTC.

DNA of the CDR3: TGCAGTGCTTGGGACACCGAGAACACTGAAGCTTTCTTT. As protein: CSAWDTENTEAFF. The rearrangement links TRBV20-1 to TRBJ1-1; D possibly corresponds to TRBD1 (6 bases). V was cut by 5 bases and J by 1 base, with 11 bases left in between. The CDR3 loop spans 13 amino acids. Germline V gene lookup returns CDR1 DFQATT and CDR2 SNEGSKA (reference sequence).

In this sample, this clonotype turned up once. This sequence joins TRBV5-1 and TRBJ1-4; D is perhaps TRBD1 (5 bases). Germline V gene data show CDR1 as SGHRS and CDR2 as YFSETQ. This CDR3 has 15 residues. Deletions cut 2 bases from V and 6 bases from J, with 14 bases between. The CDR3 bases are TGCGCCAGCAGCTTAGGGGACGAGCCTCATGAAAAACTGTTTTTT. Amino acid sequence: CASSLGDEPHEKLFF.

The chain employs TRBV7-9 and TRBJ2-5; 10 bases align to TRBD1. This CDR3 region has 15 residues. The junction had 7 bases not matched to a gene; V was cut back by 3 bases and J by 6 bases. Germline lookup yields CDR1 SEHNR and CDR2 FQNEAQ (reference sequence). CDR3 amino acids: CASSFSTGGRKTQYF. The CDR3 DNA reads TGTGCCAGCAGCTTCTCGACAGGGGGCAGGAAGACCCAGTACTTC.

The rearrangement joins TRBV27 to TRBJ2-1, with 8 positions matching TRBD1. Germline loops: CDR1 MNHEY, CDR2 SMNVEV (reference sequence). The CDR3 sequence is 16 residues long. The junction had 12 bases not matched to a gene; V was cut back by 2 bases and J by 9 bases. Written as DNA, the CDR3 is TGTGCCAGCAGTTTAACGGCCAGGGGGCAGGTTCGTGAGCAGTTCTTC. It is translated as CASSLTARGQVREQFF.

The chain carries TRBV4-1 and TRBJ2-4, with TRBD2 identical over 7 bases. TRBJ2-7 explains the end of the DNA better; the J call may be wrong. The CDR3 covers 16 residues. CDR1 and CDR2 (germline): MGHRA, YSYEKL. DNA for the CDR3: TGCGCCAGCAGCCGTAGGGACTACTCAGGGACCTACGAGCAGTACTTC. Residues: CASSRRDYSGTYEQYF.

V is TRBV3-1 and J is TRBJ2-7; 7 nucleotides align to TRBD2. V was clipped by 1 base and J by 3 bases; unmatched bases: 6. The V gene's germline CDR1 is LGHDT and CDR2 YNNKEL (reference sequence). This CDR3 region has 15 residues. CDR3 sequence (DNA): TGTGCCAGCAGCCAAGGGCTAGCGGAAAACTACGAGCAGTACTTC. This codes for CASSQGLAENYEQYF.

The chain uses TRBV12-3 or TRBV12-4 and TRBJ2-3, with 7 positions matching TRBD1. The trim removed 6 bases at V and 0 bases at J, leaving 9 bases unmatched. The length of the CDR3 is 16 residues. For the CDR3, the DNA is TGTGCCAGCAGCCCTCGGACAGGTTCTAGCACAGATACGCAGTATTTT. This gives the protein CASSPRTGSSTDTQYF.

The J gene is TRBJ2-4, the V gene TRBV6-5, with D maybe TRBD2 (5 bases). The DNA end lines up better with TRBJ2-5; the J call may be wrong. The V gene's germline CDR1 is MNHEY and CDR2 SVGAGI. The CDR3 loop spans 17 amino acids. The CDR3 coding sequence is TGTGCCAGCAGTTACGGTTTAGCTGGGAGAGCCCAAGAGACCCAGTACTTC. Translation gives CASSYGLAGRAQETQYF.

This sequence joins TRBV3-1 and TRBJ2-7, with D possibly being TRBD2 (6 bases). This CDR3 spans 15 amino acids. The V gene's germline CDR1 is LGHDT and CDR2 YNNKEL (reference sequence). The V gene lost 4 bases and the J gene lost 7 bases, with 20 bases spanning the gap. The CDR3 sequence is CASSPSRGSYNEQYF. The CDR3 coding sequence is TGTGCCAGCAGCCCTTCCCGGGGGTCCTACAATGAGCAGTACTTC.

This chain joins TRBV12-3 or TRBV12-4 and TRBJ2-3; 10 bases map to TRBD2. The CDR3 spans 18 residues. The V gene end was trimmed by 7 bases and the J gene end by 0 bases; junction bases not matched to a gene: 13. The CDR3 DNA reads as TGTGCCAGCAAACCCGGGACTAGCGCCCCGGCTAGCACAGATACGCAGTATTTT. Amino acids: CASKPGTSAPASTDTQYF.

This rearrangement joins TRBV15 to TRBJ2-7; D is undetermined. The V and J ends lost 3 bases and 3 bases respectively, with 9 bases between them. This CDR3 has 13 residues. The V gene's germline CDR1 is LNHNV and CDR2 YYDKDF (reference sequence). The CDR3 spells CATSRERFYEQYF. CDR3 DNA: TGTGCCACCAGCAGGGAACGGTTCTACGAGCAGTACTTC.

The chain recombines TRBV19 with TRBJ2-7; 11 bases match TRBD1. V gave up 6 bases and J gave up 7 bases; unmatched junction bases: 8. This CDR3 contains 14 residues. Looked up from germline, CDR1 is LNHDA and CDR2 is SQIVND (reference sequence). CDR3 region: CASSGQGAYNEQYF. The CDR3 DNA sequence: TGTGCCAGTAGCGGACAGGGGGCGTACAATGAGCAGTACTTC.

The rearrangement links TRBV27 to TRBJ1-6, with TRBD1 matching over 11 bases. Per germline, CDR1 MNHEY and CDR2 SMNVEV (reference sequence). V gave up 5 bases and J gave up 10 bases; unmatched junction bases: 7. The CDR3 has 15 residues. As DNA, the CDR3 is TGTGCCAGCAGTGCGGGACAGGGGGTAAAATCACCCCTCCACTTT. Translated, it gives CASSAGQGVKSPLHF.

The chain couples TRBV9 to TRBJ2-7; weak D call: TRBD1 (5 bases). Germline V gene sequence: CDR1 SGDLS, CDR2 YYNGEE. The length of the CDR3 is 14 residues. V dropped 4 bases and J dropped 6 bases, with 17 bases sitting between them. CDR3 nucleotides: TGTGCCAGCAGCCCGACGCCGGACACCGTCGAGCAGTACTTC. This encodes CASSPTPDTVEQYF.

Here the CDR3 DNA reads TGCGCCAACCCTCCCCCCGCTTCGACTAGCGGGGGGAATGAGCAGTTCTTC. It encodes CANPPPASTSGGNEQFF. This chain uses TRBV5-1 with TRBJ2-1; TRBD2 matches at 13 bases. The length of the CDR3 is 17 residues. After removal of 9 bases from V and 7 bases from J, the junction contained 16 bases not matched to a gene. Per the germline V gene, CDR1 is SGHRS and CDR2 is YFSETQ. The full variable domain, completed using reference TRBV5-1 and TRBJ2-1, is KAGVTQTPRYLIKTRGQQVTLSCSPISGHRSVSWYQQTPGQGLQFLFEYFSETQRNKGNFPGRFSGRQFSNSRSEMNVSTLELGDSALYLCANPPPASTSGGNEQFFGPGTRLTVL.

CDR3 in DNA: TGCAGCGTTGGACTTTTCTCCTACAATGAGCAGTTCTTC. As protein: CSVGLFSYNEQFF. The chain uses TRBV29-1 and TRBJ2-1, with D hard to call. Germline V gene lookup returns CDR1 SQVTM and CDR2 ANQGSEA. The CDR3 has 13 residues. V was shortened by 4 bases and J by 0 bases, with 7 bases between the two germline ends.

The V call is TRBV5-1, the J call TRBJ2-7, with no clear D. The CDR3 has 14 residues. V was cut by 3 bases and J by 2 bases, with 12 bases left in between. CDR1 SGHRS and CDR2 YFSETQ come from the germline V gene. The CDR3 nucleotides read TGCGCCAGCAGCTGGAAGGACGGCACCTACGAGCAGTACTTC. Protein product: CASSWKDGTYEQYF.

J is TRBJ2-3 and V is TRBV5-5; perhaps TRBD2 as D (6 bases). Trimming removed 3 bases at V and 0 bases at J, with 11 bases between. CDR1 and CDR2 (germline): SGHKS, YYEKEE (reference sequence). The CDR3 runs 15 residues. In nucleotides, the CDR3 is TGTGCCAGCAGCTCGGAGGGCCAGAGCACAGATACGCAGTATTTT. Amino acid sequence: CASSSEGQSTDTQYF.